This TCR beta chain was profiled in a study of cytomegalovirus exposure and HLA in healthy donors. The PCR was carried out with 60 Vbeta primers and 13 Jbeta primers. Sequencing was performed with immunoSEQ multiplex PCR; in TCRdb, only in-frame clones are kept and a portion is missing. Of over 120,000 clones in the sample, over 70% were seen once. Samples came from healthy bone marrow donors. The study's findings and limits: An observed cluster of highly shared sequence variants was recorded as a likely sequencing artifact. Later on, a genetic analysis was performed. It linked a missense variant in DCLRE1C with V- and J-gene trimming of TCR beta.

Germline CDR1 and CDR2: MDHEN and SYDVKM. Trimming shortened V by 8 bases and J by 6 bases, and 10 bases separated the two germline ends. The CDR3 is made up of 12 amino acids. With respect to this clone: What it binds is unknown.

This clonotype was sampled from a man aged 25-45 years in good health and CMV-seronegative. The rearrangement uses TRBV28 and TRBJ2-2; D not resolved. The sequencing sample was made of PBMCs. DNA of the CDR3: TGTGCCAGCTACCCTAGGTCCGGGGAGCTGTTTTTT. As protein: CASYPRSGELFF.